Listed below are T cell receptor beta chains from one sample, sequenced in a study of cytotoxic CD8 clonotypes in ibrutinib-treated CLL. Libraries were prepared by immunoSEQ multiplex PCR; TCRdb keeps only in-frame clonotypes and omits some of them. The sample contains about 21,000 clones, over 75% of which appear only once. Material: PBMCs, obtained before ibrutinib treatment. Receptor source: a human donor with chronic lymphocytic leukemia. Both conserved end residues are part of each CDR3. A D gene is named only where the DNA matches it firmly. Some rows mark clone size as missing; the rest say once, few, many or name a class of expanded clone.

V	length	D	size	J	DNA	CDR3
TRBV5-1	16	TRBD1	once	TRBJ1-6	TGCGCCAGCAGCCTTTATCCTCAGGGGGCTGATTCACCCCTCCACTTT	CASSLYPQGADSPLHF
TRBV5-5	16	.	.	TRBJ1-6	TGTGCCAGCAGCTTGGTCAGGGTGTCCTATAATTCACCCCTCCACTTT	CASSLVRVSYNSPLHF
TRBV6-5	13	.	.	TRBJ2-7	TGTGCCAGCAGTTCTACAGGGAGCTACGAGCAGTACTTC	CASSSTGSYEQYF
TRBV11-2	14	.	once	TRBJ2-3	TGTGCCAGCAGCTCTCGGTTGGGTACAGATACGCAGTATTTT	CASSSRLGTDTQYF
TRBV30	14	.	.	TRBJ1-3	TGTGCCTGGAGTTCCCTGGGACTTGGAAACACCATATATTTT	CAWSSLGLGNTIYF
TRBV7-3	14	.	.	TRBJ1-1	TGTGCCAGCAGCTTAACCGGACAGTTCGCTGAAGCTTTCTTT	CASSLTGQFAEAFF
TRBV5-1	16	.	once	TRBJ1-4	TGCGCCAGCAGCCCGGGTGGGCCAGGGAGGAATGAAAAACTGTTTTTT	CASSPGGPGRNEKLFF
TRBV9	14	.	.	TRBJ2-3	TGTGCCAGCAGCGTAGGGGCAGGTTCAGATACGCAGTATTTT	CASSVGAGSDTQYF
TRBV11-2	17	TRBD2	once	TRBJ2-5	TGTGCCAGCAGCTTCTCCTGGAGCGGGGGGTACCAAGAGACCCAGTACTTC	CASSFSWSGGYQETQYF
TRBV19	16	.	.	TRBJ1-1	TGTGCCAGTAGTATTAATCGTGGGACAATGAACACTGAAGCTTTCTTT	CASSINRGTMNTEAFF
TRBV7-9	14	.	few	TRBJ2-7	TGTGCCAGCAGCCGCTCCGGGGCTTCCTACGAGCAGTACTTC	CASSRSGASYEQYF
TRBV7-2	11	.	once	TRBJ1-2	TGTGCCAGCAGCTTGTTGGATGGCTACACCTTC	CASSLLDGYTF
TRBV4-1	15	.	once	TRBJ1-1	TGCGCCAGCAGCCAATCCCGAGGTCCGAACACTGAAGCTTTCTTT	CASSQSRGPNTEAFF
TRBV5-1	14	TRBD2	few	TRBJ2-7	TGCGCCAGCAGCTTAGGACTAGCCTCATACGAGCAGTACTTC	CASSLGLASYEQYF
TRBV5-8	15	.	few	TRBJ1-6	TGTGCCGGGGCAGGCTCGAGCTCCTATAATTCACCCCTCCACTTT	CAGAGSSSYNSPLHF